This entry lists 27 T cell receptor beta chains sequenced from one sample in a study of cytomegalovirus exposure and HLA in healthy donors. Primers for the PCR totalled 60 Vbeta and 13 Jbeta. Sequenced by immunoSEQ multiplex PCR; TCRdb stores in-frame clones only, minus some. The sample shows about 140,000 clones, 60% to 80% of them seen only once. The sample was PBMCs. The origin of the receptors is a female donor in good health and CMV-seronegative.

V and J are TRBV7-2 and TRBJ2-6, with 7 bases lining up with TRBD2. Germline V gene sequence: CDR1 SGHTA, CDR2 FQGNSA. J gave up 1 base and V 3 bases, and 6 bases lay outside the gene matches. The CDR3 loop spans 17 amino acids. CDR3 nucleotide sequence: TGTGCCAGCAGCTTGAGCGGGGCCCTTTCTGGGGCCAACGTCCTGACTTTC. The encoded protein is CASSLSGALSGANVLTF.

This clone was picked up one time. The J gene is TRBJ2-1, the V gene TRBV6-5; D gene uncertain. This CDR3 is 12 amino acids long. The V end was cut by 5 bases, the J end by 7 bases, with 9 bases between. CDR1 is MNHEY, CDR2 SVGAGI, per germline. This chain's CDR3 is CASSDLGNEQFF. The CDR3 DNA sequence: TGTGCCAGCAGTGACCTAGGAAATGAGCAGTTCTTC.

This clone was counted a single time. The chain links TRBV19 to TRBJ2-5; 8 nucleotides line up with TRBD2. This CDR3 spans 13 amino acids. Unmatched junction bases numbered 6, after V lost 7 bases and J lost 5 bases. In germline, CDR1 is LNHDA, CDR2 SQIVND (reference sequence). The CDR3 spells CASTRASGETQYF. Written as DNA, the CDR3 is TGTGCCAGTACGAGGGCTAGCGGGGAGACCCAGTACTTC.

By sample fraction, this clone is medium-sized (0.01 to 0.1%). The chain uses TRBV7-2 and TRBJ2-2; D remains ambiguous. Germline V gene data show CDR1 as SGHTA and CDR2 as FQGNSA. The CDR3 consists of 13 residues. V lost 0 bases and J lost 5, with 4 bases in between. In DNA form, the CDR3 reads TGTGCCAGCAGCTTAGCTCGGACCGGGGAGCTGTTTTTT. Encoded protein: CASSLARTGELFF.

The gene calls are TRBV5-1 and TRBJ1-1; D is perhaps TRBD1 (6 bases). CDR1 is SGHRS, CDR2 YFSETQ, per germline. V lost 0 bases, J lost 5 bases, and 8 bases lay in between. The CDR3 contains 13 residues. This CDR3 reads CASSLAGETEAFF. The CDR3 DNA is TGCGCCAGCAGCTTGGCAGGGGAGACTGAAGCTTTCTTT.

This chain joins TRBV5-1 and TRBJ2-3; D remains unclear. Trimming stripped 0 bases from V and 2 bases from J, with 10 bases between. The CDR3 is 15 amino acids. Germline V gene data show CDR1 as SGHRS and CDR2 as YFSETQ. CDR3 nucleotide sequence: TGCGCCAGCAGCTTGGCTTCAATAGTCACAGATACGCAGTATTTT. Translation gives CASSLASIVTDTQYF.

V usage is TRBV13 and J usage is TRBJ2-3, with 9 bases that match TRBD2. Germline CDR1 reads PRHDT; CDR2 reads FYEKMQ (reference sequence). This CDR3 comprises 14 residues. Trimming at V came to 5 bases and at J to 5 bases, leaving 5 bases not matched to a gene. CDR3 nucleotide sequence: TGTGCCAGCAGCCCTAGCGGGGAGATAGATACGCAGTATTTT. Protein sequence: CASSPSGEIDTQYF. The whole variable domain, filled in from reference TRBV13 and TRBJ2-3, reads AAGVIQSPRHLIKEKRETATLKCYPIPRHDTVYWYQQGPGQDPQFLISFYEKMQSDKGSIPDRFSAQQFSDYHSELNMSSLELGDSALYFCASSPSGEIDTQYFGPGTRLTVL.

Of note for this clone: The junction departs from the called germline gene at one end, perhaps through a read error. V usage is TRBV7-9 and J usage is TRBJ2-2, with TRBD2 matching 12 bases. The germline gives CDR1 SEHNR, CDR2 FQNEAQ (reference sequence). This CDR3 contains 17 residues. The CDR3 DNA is TGTTCCAGCAGCCCACAACTAGCGGGGGGCCATCACCGGGAGCTGTTTTTT. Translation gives CSSSPQLAGGHHRELFF.

The CDR3 bases are TGTGCCAGCCCCCTCTGGTCGAGTAGCACCACCGGGAGGAGGGAGACCCAGTACTTC. Its translation: CASPLWSSSTTGRRETQYF. This chain joins TRBV7-4 and TRBJ2-5; 7 nucleotides line up with TRBD2. Trimming removed 8 bases from V and 5 bases from J; junction bases left unmatched: 26. Germline CDR1 and CDR2: SGHVT and SQSDAQ. This CDR3 region has 19 residues.

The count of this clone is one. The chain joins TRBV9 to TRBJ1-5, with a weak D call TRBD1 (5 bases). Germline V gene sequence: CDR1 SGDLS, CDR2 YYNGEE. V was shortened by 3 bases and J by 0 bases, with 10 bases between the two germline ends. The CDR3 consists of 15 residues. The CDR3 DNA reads TGTGCCAGCAGCGGGGGGGTGCATAGCAATCAGCCCCAGCATTTT. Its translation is CASSGGVHSNQPQHF.

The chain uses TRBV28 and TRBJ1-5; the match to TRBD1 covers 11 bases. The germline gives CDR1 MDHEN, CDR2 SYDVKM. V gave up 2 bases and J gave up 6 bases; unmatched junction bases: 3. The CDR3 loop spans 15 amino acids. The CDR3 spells CASSLGQGAGQPQHF. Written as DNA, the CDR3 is TGTGCCAGCAGTTTAGGACAGGGGGCGGGTCAGCCCCAGCATTTT.

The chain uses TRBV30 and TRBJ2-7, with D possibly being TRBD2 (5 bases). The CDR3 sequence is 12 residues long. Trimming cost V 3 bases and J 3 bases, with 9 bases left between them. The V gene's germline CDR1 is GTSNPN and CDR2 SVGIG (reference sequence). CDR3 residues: CAWSDYSYEQYF. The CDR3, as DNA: TGTGCCTGGAGCGACTATAGCTACGAGCAGTACTTC. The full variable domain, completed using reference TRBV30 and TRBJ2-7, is SQTIHQWPATLVQPVGSPLSLECTVEGTSNPNLYWYRQAAGRGLQLLFYSVGIGQISSEVPQNLSASRPQDRQFILSSKKLLLSDSGFYLCAWSDYSYEQYFGPGTRLTVT.

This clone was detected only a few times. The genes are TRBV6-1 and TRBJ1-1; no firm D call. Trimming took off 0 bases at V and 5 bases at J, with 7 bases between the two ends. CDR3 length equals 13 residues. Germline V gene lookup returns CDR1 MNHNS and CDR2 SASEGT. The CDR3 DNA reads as TGTGCCAGCAGTGAAGCTTGGAGTACTGAAGCTTTCTTT. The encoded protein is CASSEAWSTEAFF.

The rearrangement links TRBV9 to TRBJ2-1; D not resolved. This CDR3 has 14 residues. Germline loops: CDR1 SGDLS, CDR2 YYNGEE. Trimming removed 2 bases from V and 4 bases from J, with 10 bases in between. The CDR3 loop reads CASSVYSKYNEQFF. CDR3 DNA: TGTGCCAGCAGCGTCTACTCGAAATACAATGAGCAGTTCTTC. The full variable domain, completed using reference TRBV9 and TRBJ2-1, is DSGVTQTPKHLITATGQRVTLRCSPRSGDLSVYWYQQSLDQGLQFLIQYYNGEERAKGNILERFSAQQFPDLHSELNLSSLELGDSALYFCASSVYSKYNEQFFGPGTRLTVL.

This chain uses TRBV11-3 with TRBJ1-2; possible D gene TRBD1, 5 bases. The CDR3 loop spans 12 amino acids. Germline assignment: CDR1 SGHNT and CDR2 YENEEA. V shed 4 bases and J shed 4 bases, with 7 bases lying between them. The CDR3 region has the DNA TGTGCCAGCAGCTCAGACAGCTATGGCTACACCTTC. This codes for CASSSDSYGYTF.

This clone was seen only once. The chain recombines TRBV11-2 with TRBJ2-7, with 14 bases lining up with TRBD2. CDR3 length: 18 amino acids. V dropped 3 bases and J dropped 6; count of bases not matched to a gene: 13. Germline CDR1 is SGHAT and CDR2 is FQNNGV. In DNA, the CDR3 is TGTGCCAGCAGCTTCCAATCGGGACTAGCGGGAGTCGCGTCCGAGCAGTACTTC. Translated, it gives CASSFQSGLAGVASEQYF.

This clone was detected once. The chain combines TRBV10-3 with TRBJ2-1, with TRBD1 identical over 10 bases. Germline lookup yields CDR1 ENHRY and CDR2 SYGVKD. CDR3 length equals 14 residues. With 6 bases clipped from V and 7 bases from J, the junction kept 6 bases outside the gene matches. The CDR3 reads CAIRAGTGENEQFF. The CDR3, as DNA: TGTGCCATCAGGGCCGGGACAGGGGAGAATGAGCAGTTCTTC.

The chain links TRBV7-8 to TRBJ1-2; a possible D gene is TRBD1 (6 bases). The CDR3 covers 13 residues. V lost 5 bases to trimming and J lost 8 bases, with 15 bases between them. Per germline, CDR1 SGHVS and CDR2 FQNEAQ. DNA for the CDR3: TGTGCCAGCAGCCGTAACACAGGGTTCGGCTACACCTTC. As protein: CASSRNTGFGYTF.

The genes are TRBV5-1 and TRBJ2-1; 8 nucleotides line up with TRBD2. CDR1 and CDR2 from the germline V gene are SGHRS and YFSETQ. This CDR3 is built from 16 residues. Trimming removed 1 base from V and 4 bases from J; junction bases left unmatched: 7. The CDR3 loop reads CASSLQASGLYNEQFF. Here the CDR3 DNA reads TGCGCCAGCAGCTTGCAGGCTAGCGGGCTATACAATGAGCAGTTCTTC.

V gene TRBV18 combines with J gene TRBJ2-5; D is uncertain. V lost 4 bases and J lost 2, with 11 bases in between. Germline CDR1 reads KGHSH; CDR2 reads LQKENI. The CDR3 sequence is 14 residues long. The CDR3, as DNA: TGTGCCAGCTCACTTCCTAGGAAACAAGAGACCCAGTACTTC. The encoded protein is CASSLPRKQETQYF. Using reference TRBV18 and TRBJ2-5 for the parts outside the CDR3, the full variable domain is NAGVMQNPRHLVRRRGQEARLRCSPMKGHSHVYWYRQLPEEGLKFMVYLQKENIIDESGMPKERFSAEFPKEGPSILRIQQVVRGDSAAYFCASSLPRKQETQYFGPGTRLLVL.

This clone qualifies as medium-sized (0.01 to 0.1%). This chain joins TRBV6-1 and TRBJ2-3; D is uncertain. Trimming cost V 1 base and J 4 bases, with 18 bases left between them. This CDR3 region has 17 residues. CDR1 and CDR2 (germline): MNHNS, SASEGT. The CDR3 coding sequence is TGTGCCAGCAGTGAAGGGCTTGGCGGAGAGGCCCCAGATACGCAGTATTTT. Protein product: CASSEGLGGEAPDTQYF.

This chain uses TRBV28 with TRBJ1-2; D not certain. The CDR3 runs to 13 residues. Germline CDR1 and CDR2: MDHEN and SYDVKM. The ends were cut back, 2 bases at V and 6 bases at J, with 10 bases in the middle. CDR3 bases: TGTGCCAGCAGTTTAGAGAGGGTGGATGGCTACACCTTC. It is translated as CASSLERVDGYTF.

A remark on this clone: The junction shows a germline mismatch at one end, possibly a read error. As DNA, the CDR3 is TGTTCCAGCAGCTTAGAAAGCTCTGAAGCTTTCTTT. This translates into CSSSLESSEAFF. This chain joins TRBV7-9 and TRBJ1-1, with unresolved D. The CDR3 is 12 amino acids. The germline V gene has CDR1 SEHNR and CDR2 FQNEAQ (reference sequence).

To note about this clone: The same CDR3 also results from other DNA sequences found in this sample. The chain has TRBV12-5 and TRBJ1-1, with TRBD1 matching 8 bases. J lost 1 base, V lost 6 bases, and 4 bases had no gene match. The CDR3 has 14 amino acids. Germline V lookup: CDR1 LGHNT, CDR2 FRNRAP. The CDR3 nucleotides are TGTGCTAGTGGACCTGACAGGGGGAACACTGAAGCTTTCTTT. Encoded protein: CASGPDRGNTEAFF.

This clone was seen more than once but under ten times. This chain's CDR3 is CASSYRTGRIAEAFF. The DNA for the CDR3 is TGTGCCAGCAGTTACCGGACAGGAAGGATAGCTGAAGCTTTCTTT. This chain joins TRBV6-5 and TRBJ1-1; the match to TRBD1 covers 7 bases. Germline CDR1 reads MNHEY; CDR2 reads SVGAGI. V shed 2 bases and J 6 bases; nucleotides not matched to a gene: 9. The CDR3 has 15 residues.

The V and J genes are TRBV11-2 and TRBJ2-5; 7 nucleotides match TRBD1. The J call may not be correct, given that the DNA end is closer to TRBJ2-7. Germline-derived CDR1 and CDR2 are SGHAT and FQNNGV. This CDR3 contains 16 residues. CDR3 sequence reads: CASSSYDRALRYEQYF. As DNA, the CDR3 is TGTGCCAGCAGCTCCTACGACAGGGCTTTGAGATACGAGCAGTACTTC.

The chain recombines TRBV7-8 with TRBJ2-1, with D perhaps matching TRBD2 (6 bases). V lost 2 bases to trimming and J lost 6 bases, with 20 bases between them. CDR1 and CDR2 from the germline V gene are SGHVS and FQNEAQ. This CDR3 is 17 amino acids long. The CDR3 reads CASSLQILGGGVNEQFF. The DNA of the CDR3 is TGTGCCAGCAGCTTACAAATTCTGGGTGGAGGGGTCAATGAGCAGTTCTTC.